The rows below give T cell receptor beta chains drawn from one sample of a study of cytomegalovirus exposure and HLA in healthy donors. Profiled with immunoSEQ multiplex PCR; TCRdb holds only in-frame clones, not every one. The sample holds a few hundred thousand clones, 75% to 90% seen once. The source material was PBMCs. Every receptor here comes from a woman aged 18-29 years in good health and CMV-seronegative. The CDR3 runs from the conserved cysteine through the conserved F or W. Each record gives: D gene, V gene, clone size, J gene, CDR3 DNA, CDR3 protein. A D gene is named only where the DNA matches it firmly. Part of the rows lack a size; the others show once, few, many or a class for expanded clones.

TRBD1	TRBV6-5	-	TRBJ1-1	TGTGCCAGCAAAAATACAGGGGAAGGCACTGAAGCTTTCTTT	CASKNTGEGTEAFF
TRBD1	TRBV4-1	-	TRBJ2-6	TGCGCCAGCGCTCTGCAACAGGGGGCTGGTGGGGCCAACGTCCTGACTTTC	CASALQQGAGGANVLTF
-	TRBV19	once	TRBJ2-1	TGTGCCAGTAGTCTCGGCGGGGCCGGTGAGCAGTTCTTC	CASSLGGAGEQFF
-	TRBV7-2	-	TRBJ2-7	TGTGCCAGCAGCTTCCGGGGTTCTTCCTACGAGCAGTACTTC	CASSFRGSSYEQYF
-	TRBV5-1	-	TRBJ2-7	TGCGCCAGCAGCCGCGGTCATGGCTCCTACGAGCAGTACTTC	CASSRGHGSYEQYF
TRBD1	TRBV5-1	-	TRBJ1-1	TGCGCCAGCAGCCCGGGACAGACTTTGGCGAACACTGAAGCTTTCTTT	CASSPGQTLANTEAFF
-	TRBV11-2	-	TRBJ2-7	TGTGCCAGCAGGAACACAGGAACCGGCGAGCAGTACTTC	CASRNTGTGEQYF
-	TRBV25-1	-	TRBJ1-6	TGTGCCAGCGTATTACCCCTCCACTTT	CASVLPLHF
-	TRBV30	-	TRBJ1-5	TGTGCCTGGAGTGCTTCTCCAGCGCCCTACAATAGCAATCAGCCCCAGCATTTT	CAWSASPAPYNSNQPQHF
TRBD2	TRBV5-4	once	TRBJ2-2	TGTGCCAGCAGCTTGAGTGGACCGGCCTGGACTAGCGAGGTCGGGGAGCTGTTTTTT	CASSLSGPAWTSEVGELFF
TRBD1	TRBV4-2	-	TRBJ1-1	TGTGCCAGCAGCCAGTCGGACAGGGGGGATGAAGCTTTCTTT	CASSQSDRGDEAFF
-	TRBV7-9	-	TRBJ2-1	TGTGCCAGCAGCTTCGCAGGGGGGCAATACAATGAGCAGTTCTTC	CASSFAGGQYNEQFF
-	TRBV18	-	TRBJ1-3	TGTGCCAGCTCTCAGGGACAACCTACCTCTGGAAACACCATATATTTT	CASSQGQPTSGNTIYF
TRBD1	TRBV25-1	-	TRBJ2-7	TGTGCCAGCAGTGAAGGAACCGGGACAGCGGCCCCCTACGAGCAGTACTTC	CASSEGTGTAAPYEQYF
TRBD2	TRBV10-1	-	TRBJ2-5	TGCGCCAGCAGTGAAGGGCTAGCGGGAAGTCAAGAGACCCAGTACTTC	CASSEGLAGSQETQYF
-	TRBV7-2	-	TRBJ2-1	TGTGCCAGCAGCTTTGCGCAACCCGGGAGCTCCTACAATGAGCAGTTCTTC	CASSFAQPGSSYNEQFF
TRBD2	TRBV4-3	-	TRBJ2-7	TGCGCCAGCAGCCAAGAACATCGGCTAGCGGGAACCTACGAGCAGTACTTC	CASSQEHRLAGTYEQYF
-	TRBV7-2	-	TRBJ1-4	TGTGCCAGCAGCTTGACGACATCAACTAATGAAAAACTGTTTTTT	CASSLTTSTNEKLFF
-	TRBV29-1	-	TRBJ1-5	TGCAGCGTAGCGACGGAGTACCTGAGCAATCAGCCCCAGCATTTT	CSVATEYLSNQPQHF
TRBD1	TRBV11-2	-	TRBJ1-2	TGTGCCAGCAGCTTAGCCCCGGGACAGGGGAACTATGGCTACACCTTC	CASSLAPGQGNYGYTF
-	TRBV18	-	TRBJ2-2	TGTGCCAGCTCACCGTCGTTGGGACTCAACACCGGGGAGCTGTTTTTT	CASSPSLGLNTGELFF
-	TRBV18	few	TRBJ2-4	TGTGCCAGCTCACCCTACGGACAGCTAGCCAAAAACATTCAGTACTTC	CASSPYGQLAKNIQYF
-	TRBV2	-	TRBJ2-5	TGTGCCAGCAGGGTCGACTTGTACCAAGAGACCCAGTACTTC	CASRVDLYQETQYF
TRBD1	TRBV14	-	TRBJ2-3	TGTGCCAGCAGCCAAGAACGGGGACAGGGGGCGTTCACAGATACGCAGTATTTT	CASSQERGQGAFTDTQYF
TRBD1	TRBV4-1	-	TRBJ1-3	TGCGCCAGCAGCCAAACCTTACAGGGGGGGTACACCATATATTTT	CASSQTLQGGYTIYF
-	TRBV11-2	-	TRBJ1-1	TGTGCCAGCCGACGACCAGGGGCGAGGGTGAACGCTGAAGCTTTCTTT	CASRRPGARVNAEAFF
-	TRBV6-5	-	TRBJ1-1	TGTGCCAGCAGTTACGCACAGTACACTGAAGCTTTCTTT	CASSYAQYTEAFF
TRBD1	TRBV6-1	-	TRBJ1-1	TGTGCCAGCAGTGGCCGGGACAGGGGGCAACTCGTCATCCGAAACACTGAAGCTTTCTTT	CASSGRDRGQLVIRNTEAFF
-	TRBV6-6	-	TRBJ1-2	TGTGCCAGCAGTTTCAGGGGAGTAGGCTACACCTTC	CASSFRGVGYTF
TRBD2	TRBV6-1	-	TRBJ2-4	TGTGCCAGCAGTGAACCGGGACTAGCGGGGGGGGTGGCCAAAAACATTCAGTACTTC	CASSEPGLAGGVAKNIQYF
TRBD1	TRBV25-1	once	TRBJ2-7	TGTGCCAGCAGTCGAGGGACAGGGTACGAGCAGTACTTC	CASSRGTGYEQYF
-	TRBV7-9	-	TRBJ1-1	TGTGCCAGCAGCTTAGCCGCAGGGGCTGAAGCTTTCTTT	CASSLAAGAEAFF
-	TRBV28	-	TRBJ1-2	TGTGCCAGCAGCCCCTTGAGTCGTGGCTACACCTTC	CASSPLSRGYTF
TRBD1	TRBV7-9	-	TRBJ1-1	TGTGCCAGCAGCTCGCCGGGACAGGGAGATTCCCCGAACACTGAAGCTTTCTTT	CASSSPGQGDSPNTEAFF
-	TRBV7-2	few	TRBJ2-4	TGTGCCAGCAGCTTAGGGGGAGCGGGCACAAACATTCAGTACTTC	CASSLGGAGTNIQYF
-	TRBV11-3	-	TRBJ2-7	TGTGCCAGCAGCTGGGCCGGAGGGACAGCCTACGAGCAGTACTTC	CASSWAGGTAYEQYF
-	TRBV19	-	TRBJ1-1	TGTGCCAGTAGTATAGATCCAGGTGGCCGCACTGAAGCTTTCTTT	CASSIDPGGRTEAFF
TRBD1	TRBV9	-	TRBJ1-1	TGTGCCAGCAGCGCCCGACAGGGCACTGAAGCTTTCTTT	CASSARQGTEAFF
TRBD2	TRBV27	once	TRBJ2-1	TGTGCCAGCAGTTTACTGGGACTAGCGCCTTTAAATGAGCAGTTCTTC	CASSLLGLAPLNEQFF
TRBD1	TRBV6-5	-	TRBJ1-4	TGTGCCAGCAGTTACTCGAAGGGACAGGGGAGGGGGAAACTGTTTTTT	CASSYSKGQGRGKLFF
TRBD1	TRBV5-4	once	TRBJ2-7	TGTGCCAGCAGCCGTCCCGACAGGGCCACCTACGAGCAGTACTTC	CASSRPDRATYEQYF
-	TRBV7-9	-	TRBJ1-2	TGTGCCAGCAGCCAGCAGGGGAGGGAGGGCTACACCTTC	CASSQQGREGYTF
-	TRBV4-3	-	TRBJ2-3	TGCGCCAGCAGCCAAGATCCCCGGGGGATTTCGGATACGCAGTATTTT	CASSQDPRGISDTQYF